Presented here are 26 T cell receptor beta chains from one specimen sequenced in a study of T cells in localized non-small cell lung cancer. Profiled with immunoSEQ multiplex PCR; TCRdb holds only in-frame clones, not every one. The sample has some 51,000 clones, roughly 85% seen once; the top ten hold 5.2%. Sequenced here: peripheral blood, sampled before any cancer treatment. The receptors stem from a woman aged 35 to 75 with stage I lung adenocarcinoma.

V gene TRBV11-3 combines with J gene TRBJ1-4; D is undetermined. V was trimmed by 1 base and J by 7 bases, leaving 7 bases between them. The length of the CDR3 is 13 residues. CDR1 is SGHNT and CDR2 is YENEEA in the germline V gene. CDR3 region: CASSLGPGEKLFF. CDR3 DNA: TGTGCCAGCAGCTTAGGTCCGGGTGAAAAACTGTTTTTT.

The sample holds one count of this clone. The V call is TRBV7-9, the J call TRBJ1-5; tentatively, D is TRBD1 (6 bases). CDR1 and CDR2 (germline): SEHNR, FQNEAQ (reference sequence). The CDR3 is 16 amino acids. Trimming pared 3 bases from V and 0 bases from J, leaving 12 bases between. CDR3 nucleotide sequence: TGTGCCAGCAGCTTCACAGGGAACTATAGCAATCAGCCCCAGCATTTT. Protein: CASSFTGNYSNQPQHF.

The rearrangement links TRBV5-1 to TRBJ1-6, with 10 nucleotides matching TRBD1. From germline, CDR1 is SGHRS and CDR2 YFSETQ. J lost 7 bases, V lost 4 bases, and 5 bases had no gene match. The CDR3 loop spans 15 amino acids. The CDR3 loop reads CASSGGTGENSPLHF. DNA for the CDR3: TGCGCCAGCAGCGGGGGGACAGGGGAAAATTCACCCCTCCACTTT.

V gene TRBV10-3 combines with J gene TRBJ1-6; no clear D gene. CDR1 is ENHRY and CDR2 is SYGVKD in the germline V gene. This CDR3 contains 15 residues. Trimming removed 3 bases from V and 6 bases from J, with 12 bases in between. The CDR3 bases are TGTGCCATCAGTGACAGGCCAGCCCTTAATTCACCCCTCCACTTT. It specifies CAISDRPALNSPLHF.

CDR3 DNA: TGTGCCAGTACCCGCCTTGGGGTCACCGGGGAGCTGTTTTTT. Translating gives CASTRLGVTGELFF. This chain uses TRBV19 with TRBJ2-2, with D unresolved. The CDR3 loop spans 14 amino acids. Germline CDR1 LNHDA, CDR2 SQIVND (reference sequence). V was trimmed by 7 bases and J by 4 bases, leaving 13 bases between them.

The chain couples TRBV10-3 to TRBJ2-7; weak D call: TRBD2 (6 bases). V was clipped by 5 bases and J by 5 bases, with 13 bases between them. The CDR3 has 13 residues. Per the germline V gene, CDR1 is ENHRY and CDR2 is SYGVKD. This CDR3 reads CAISFSGIDEQYF. DNA for the CDR3: TGTGCCATCAGTTTTAGCGGAATCGACGAGCAGTACTTC.

The gene calls are TRBV5-1 and TRBJ2-7, with D possibly being TRBD1 (5 bases). The CDR3 spans 15 residues. The V and J ends lost 0 bases and 2 bases respectively, with 12 bases between them. The germline gives CDR1 SGHRS, CDR2 YFSETQ. The CDR3 region is CASSLGGTGTYEQYF. The CDR3 DNA reads TGCGCCAGCAGCTTGGGAGGAACAGGAACCTACGAGCAGTACTTC.

The rearrangement joins TRBV12-1 to TRBJ2-5. TRBV12-1 is a recognized pseudogene. CDR3 length: 14 residues. For the CDR3, the DNA is TGTGCCAGCAGCCCCCGGAGTTTCAGGGAGACCCAGTACTTC. This gives the protein CASSPRSFRETQYF.

The chain uses TRBV19 and TRBJ2-5; tentatively, D is TRBD1 (6 bases). This CDR3 region has 15 residues. Germline-derived CDR1 and CDR2 are LNHDA and SQIVND (reference sequence). Trimming stripped 4 bases from V and 2 bases from J, with 14 bases between. The CDR3 here is CASSRTVEKQETQYF. The CDR3 region has the DNA TGTGCCAGTAGTAGGACAGTAGAAAAACAAGAGACCCAGTACTTC.

The chain has TRBV7-8 and TRBJ1-1, with 9 bases fitting TRBD1. From germline, CDR1 is SGHVS and CDR2 FQNEAQ. The CDR3 is 16 amino acids. The V and J ends lost 2 bases and 4 bases, in that order; junction bases with no gene match: 8. The DNA for the CDR3 is TGTGCCAGCAGCTTAACTTCCGGGACAGGGCTCACTGAAGCTTTCTTT. This sequence encodes CASSLTSGTGLTEAFF.

The V call is TRBV28, the J call TRBJ2-7; maybe TRBD1 (7 bases). Looked up from germline, CDR1 is MDHEN and CDR2 is SYDVKM. Trimming shortened V by 7 bases and J by 5 bases, and 18 bases separated the two germline ends. The CDR3 consists of 14 residues. The CDR3 here is CASTLKQGGHEQYF. The DNA for the CDR3 is TGTGCCAGCACTCTCAAGCAGGGGGGACACGAGCAGTACTTC.

The rearrangement joins TRBV27 to TRBJ2-1, with TRBD1 matching 8 bases. CDR1 and CDR2 from the germline V gene are MNHEY and SMNVEV (reference sequence). The CDR3 runs 15 residues. Losses at the gene ends were 6 bases for V and 2 bases for J; bases not matched to a gene: 6. The CDR3 reads CASSPGTGPYNEQFF. The CDR3 nucleotides are TGTGCCAGCAGCCCCGGGACAGGACCCTACAATGAGCAGTTCTTC.

A note on this clone: Other DNA sequences from this sample encode an identical CDR3 as well. This chain joins TRBV19 and TRBJ2-3, with 11 nucleotides matching TRBD2. Unmatched junction bases numbered 0, after V lost 1 base and J lost 0 bases. The CDR3 has 16 amino acids. CDR1 LNHDA and CDR2 SQIVND come from the germline V gene (reference sequence). The DNA of the CDR3 is TGTGCCAGTAGTATAGGGACTAGCGGGAGCACAGATACGCAGTATTTT. It translates to CASSIGTSGSTDTQYF.

This clone appeared a few times. This rearrangement joins TRBV6-5 to TRBJ2-7; no clear D gene. V was trimmed by 4 bases and J by 0 bases, leaving 7 bases between them. The V gene's germline CDR1 is MNHEY and CDR2 SVGAGI. The CDR3 runs to 13 residues. The chain's CDR3 is CASSSTGSYEQYF. The CDR3, as DNA: TGTGCCAGCAGTTCTACTGGCTCCTACGAGCAGTACTTC.

The chain employs TRBV27 and TRBJ1-6; TRBD1 matches 7 bases. With V trimmed by 5 bases and J by 11 bases, 9 bases remained unmatched. The CDR3 has 14 residues. Per germline, CDR1 MNHEY and CDR2 SMNVEV (reference sequence). As DNA, the CDR3 is TGTGCCAGCAGTCTGTCGCGACAGGGTACACCCCTCCACTTT. Its translation is CASSLSRQGTPLHF.

The chain combines TRBV19 with TRBJ2-2; D not resolved. Per the germline V gene, CDR1 is LNHDA and CDR2 is SQIVND (reference sequence). This CDR3 is built from 14 residues. Trimming pared 2 bases from V and 3 bases from J, leaving 7 bases between. CDR3: CASSILGDTGELFF. The CDR3 region has the DNA TGTGCCAGTAGTATACTTGGGGACACCGGGGAGCTGTTTTTT.

The chain combines TRBV6-1 with TRBJ1-5; weak D call: TRBD1 (5 bases). Trimming cost V 5 bases and J 5 bases, with 13 bases left between them. The V gene's germline CDR1 is MNHNS and CDR2 SASEGT. The CDR3 length is 14 residues. The CDR3 loop is CASSKGVEDQPQHF. The DNA for the CDR3 is TGTGCCAGCAGTAAAGGGGTAGAGGATCAGCCCCAGCATTTT.

The gene calls are TRBV29-1 and TRBJ2-7, with a possible D match to TRBD1 (5 bases). The V gene lost 0 bases and the J gene lost 4 bases, with 13 bases spanning the gap. Germline V gene lookup returns CDR1 SQVTM and CDR2 ANQGSEA. The CDR3 has 14 residues. The CDR3 DNA reads TGCAGCGTTGAAGATACTTCAGGGAAATACGAGCAGTACTTC. Translating gives CSVEDTSGKYEQYF.

The CDR3 sequence is CASSPTRLAREQYF. CDR3 in DNA: TGTGCCAGCAGTCCCACCCGACTAGCGAGAGAGCAGTACTTC. V gene TRBV28 combines with J gene TRBJ2-7; TRBD2 agrees at 8 bases. This CDR3 has 14 amino acids. Unmatched junction bases numbered 10, after V lost 5 bases and J lost 7 bases. Germline-derived CDR1 and CDR2 are MDHEN and SYDVKM.

The rearrangement links TRBV27 to TRBJ2-2; 9 nucleotides match TRBD1. Trimming at V came to 6 bases and at J to 1 base, leaving 6 bases not matched to a gene. The length of the CDR3 is 16 residues. From germline, CDR1 is MNHEY and CDR2 SMNVEV (reference sequence). This CDR3 is CASRWTGDLNTGELFF. CDR3 coding DNA: TGTGCCAGCAGATGGACAGGGGACTTGAACACCGGGGAGCTGTTTTTT.

The rearrangement links TRBV5-6 to TRBJ2-1; maybe TRBD1 (6 bases). The CDR3 covers 13 residues. Between the trimmed V and J ends, which lost 2 bases and 6 bases, there was a span of 9 bases. CDR1 and CDR2 from the germline V gene are SGHDT and YYEEEE. The CDR3 here is CASSLFRGNEQFF. The CDR3 bases are TGTGCCAGCAGCTTATTCAGGGGCAATGAGCAGTTCTTC.

The chain couples TRBV25-1 to TRBJ1-6, with TRBD1 matching over 8 bases. CDR1 and CDR2 from the germline V gene are MGHDK and SYGVNS. The CDR3 contains 13 residues. The J segment lost 9 bases and the V segment lost 8 bases, leaving 6 bases of the junction unmatched. The CDR3 DNA sequence: TGTGCCAGCCATTGGACAGGGTCTTCACCCCTCCACTTT. Protein: CASHWTGSSPLHF. The full variable domain, its missing parts supplied by reference TRBV25-1 and TRBJ1-6, is EADIYQTPRYLVIGTGKKITLECSQTMGHDKMYWYQQDPGMELHLIHYSYGVNSTEKGDLSSESTVSRIRTEHFPLTLESARPSHTSQYLCASHWTGSSPLHFGNGTRLTVT.

The chain uses TRBV30 and TRBJ2-6, with D uncertain. CDR1 GTSNPN and CDR2 SVGIG come from the germline V gene (reference sequence). CDR3 length: 15 residues. The V end lost 3 bases, the J end lost 0 bases, and 9 bases lay between the germline ends. The CDR3 region is CAWSLLLSGANVLTF. In DNA form, the CDR3 reads TGTGCCTGGAGCCTCCTCCTCTCTGGGGCCAACGTCCTGACTTTC.

The chain recombines TRBV30 with TRBJ1-5; the D is unclear. Germline assignment: CDR1 GTSNPN and CDR2 SVGIG (reference sequence). The CDR3 loop spans 13 amino acids. Trimming removed 2 bases from V and 5 bases from J, with 10 bases in between. CDR3 in amino acids: CAWSIGADQPQHF. In nucleotides, the CDR3 is TGTGCCTGGAGTATTGGAGCCGATCAGCCCCAGCATTTT.

The chain joins TRBV6-1 to TRBJ1-2, with 9 bases identical to TRBD1. CDR1 is MNHNS, CDR2 SASEGT, per germline. This CDR3 contains 13 residues. With 5 bases clipped from V and 7 bases from J, the junction kept 5 bases outside the gene matches. The CDR3 here is CASSNRDRVGYTF. The CDR3 DNA follows: TGTGCCAGCAGTAACCGGGACAGGGTTGGCTACACCTTC.

J is TRBJ2-7 and V is TRBV13; weak D call: TRBD2 (5 bases). Germline V CDR1 and CDR2: PRHDT, FYEKMQ (reference sequence). V was trimmed by 4 bases and J by 6 bases, leaving 13 bases between them. This CDR3 spans 13 amino acids. DNA of the CDR3: TGTGCCAGCAGCTCCGGGGATTTCCCCGAGCAGTACTTC. This encodes CASSSGDFPEQYF.